This T cell receptor (beta chain) derives from a study of metastatic and nonmetastatic thyroid tumors. Overall study context: Samples came from malignant and benign thyroid patients, and repertoires were compared across blood and tumor or nodule tissue.

Overall study results and limits: The reported finding was significantly higher TCR beta diversity in malignant thyroid tumors relative to benign nodules, in blood and tumor.

Under the authors' procedure: Construction of a distant-metastasis classifier for papillary thyroid cancer relied on CDR3 differences across clinicopathological groups. With MiXCR, TCRdb called clones anew from the PCR reads. It is TCRdb's table, rather than the study itself, that gives the V and J calls and clone size. The table has around 20,000 clones, about 31% seen once. Germline CDR1 MNHNS, CDR2 SASEGT. The V end lost 8 bases, the J end lost 4 bases, and 17 bases lay between the germline ends. CDR3 size: 14 residues. All patients reached thyroid surgery having received no treatment beforehand. By share, this clone counts as medium-sized (0.01 to 0.1%). Its antigen is as yet unknown.

This clonotype was sampled from a female donor with papillary thyroid cancer or a benign thyroid nodule (not recorded which). Some clones in this sample may be carry-over from other donors' samples. Sequences were obtained from adjacent normal tissue. V is TRBV6-1 and J is TRBJ1-2; D gene ambiguous. As DNA, the CDR3 is TGTGCCAGCGCCTCCGACATTTTCAGCTATGGCTACACCTTC. This gives the protein CASASDIFSYGYTF.